The 9 T cell receptor beta chains reported below all come from one sample, sequenced in a study of tumor-infiltrating lymphocytes in primary liver carcinoma. Researchers generated TCR beta cDNA from roughly 500 ng of total RNA, relying on a constant-region primer. Three nested multiplex PCR rounds, a slightly modified ARM-PCR method, built the TCR beta libraries. The opening two PCR rounds, around 9 cycles each, paired TRBV1-TRBV30 forward primers with a C-beta reverse primer. TCRdb itself ran the multiplex PCR reads through MiXCR, one entry per CDR3 protein. Of 75,000 to 80,000 distinct CDR3 sequences listed, roughly two thirds are singletons. From unsorted bulk tissue weighing roughly 17-31 mg, DNA and RNA were co-extracted. Sequenced input: tumor-adjacent normal liver tissue. Receptor source: a man aged 35 to 55 with primary liver carcinoma and hepatitis B virus infection.

Concerning this clonotype: An end of the junction differs from the germline gene, which may be a read error. This rearrangement joins TRBV5-4 to TRBJ1-2; TRBD1 matches 7 bases. The length of the CDR3 is 12 residues. CDR1 SGHNT and CDR2 YYREEE come from the germline V gene (reference sequence). The CDR3 DNA reads TGTGCCTGCAGTAGACAGGGTGATGGCTATACCTTC. Protein sequence: CACSRQGDGYTF.

With respect to this clonotype: At one end the junction does not follow the germline gene, possibly because of a read error. The rearrangement links TRBV11-2 to TRBJ2-1; TRBD1 might be the D (6 bases). Germline CDR1 is SGHAT and CDR2 is FQNNGV. The CDR3 spans 16 residues. CDR3 sequence reads: CASSQSSGHGGFERFF. The CDR3 bases are TGTGCCAGCAGCCAATCTTCGGGACATGGGGGTTTTGAGCGGTTCTTC. Filled out from reference TRBV11-2 and TRBJ2-1, the complete variable domain reads EAGVAQSPRYKIIEKRQSVAFWCNPISGHATLYWYQQILGQGPKLLIQFQNNGVVDDSQLPKDRFSAERLKGVDSTLKIQPAKLEDSAVYLCASSQSSGHGGFERFFGPGTRLTVL.

Turning to this clonotype: One end of the junction varies from germline; a read error may be responsible. The chain recombines TRBV4-1 with TRBJ1-3; a possible D gene is TRBD1 (5 bases). The germline CDR1 and CDR2 sequences are MGHRA and YSYEKL. The CDR3 covers 11 residues. The DNA of the CDR3 is TGTGCCAGCAGCCAATCGGACATCATATATTTT. This codes for CASSQSDIIYF.

As to this clonotype: A junction end diverges from the germline sequence, so it may reflect a read error. Written as DNA, the CDR3 is TGTGCCAGCAGCTCAGGTGGGACTAGCGGGCCCACCTACGAGCAGTATTTC. Its protein product is CASSSGGTSGPTYEQYF. The chain is built from TRBV11-2 and TRBJ2-7; 12 bases line up with TRBD2. The CDR3 consists of 17 residues. The V gene's germline CDR1 is SGHAT and CDR2 FQNNGV.

Details on this clonotype: A much larger clone is a single base away; this may be a read error. The chain employs TRBV29-1 and TRBJ2-1; D is possibly TRBD1 or TRBD2 (5 bases each). The CDR3 consists of 11 residues. Germline-derived CDR1 and CDR2 are SQVTM and ANQGSEA. The CDR3 reads CSGGSGSEQSF. In nucleotides, the CDR3 is TGCAGCGGGGGCTCGGGAAGTGAGCAGTCCTTC.

Regarding this clonotype: A much larger clone sits a single nucleotide away, making a read error possible. This rearrangement joins TRBV30 to TRBJ2-5; D unresolved. This CDR3 contains 13 residues. Germline V gene sequence: CDR1 GTSNPN, CDR2 SVGIG (reference sequence). This CDR3 is CAWSVDFQETKYF. CDR3 sequence (DNA): TGTGCCTGGAGTGTAGACTTCCAAGAGACCAAGTACTTC.

The chain recombines TRBV29-1 with TRBJ1-1, with a possible D match to TRBD1 (5 bases). Germline CDR1 and CDR2: SQVTM and ANQGSEA. Trimming left V 8 bases short and J 14 bases short, with 21 bases between. The CDR3 contains 11 residues. CDR3: CSIRGTGSWFF. Here the CDR3 DNA reads TGCAGCATTCGAGGGACGGGAAGCTGGTTCTTT.

This clonotype was seen more than once but under ten times. A read error is possible here, since a much larger clone lies one base away. The chain couples TRBV12-3 or TRBV12-4 to TRBJ2-7; no clear D gene. The CDR3 spans 12 residues. This chain's CDR3 is CAGSSRVDEQYF. For the CDR3, the DNA is TGTGCCGGCAGTTCTAGGGTAGACGAGCAGTACTTC.

Points on this clonotype: Relative to the germline gene, one junction end is altered; a read error may explain this. This chain joins TRBV11-2 and TRBJ2-7; D not certain. From germline, CDR1 is SGHAT and CDR2 FQNNGV. The CDR3 consists of 16 residues. CDR3 residues: CASSLVMAPTPYEQYF. CDR3 coding DNA: TGCGCCAGCAGCTTAGTGATGGCACCAACACCCTACGAGCAGTACTTC. Variable domain in full (rest from reference TRBV11-2 and TRBJ2-7): EAGVAQSPRYKIIEKRQSVAFWCNPISGHATLYWYQQILGQGPKLLIQFQNNGVVDDSQLPKDRFSAERLKGVDSTLKIQPAKLEDSAVYLCASSLVMAPTPYEQYFGPGTRLTVT.